In this sample, the clone carrying this T cell receptor beta chain turned up a few times. A multiplex PCR was run with 60 Vbeta primers and 13 Jbeta primers. Method: immunoSEQ multiplex PCR; TCRdb's copy keeps in-frame clones and lacks some. The data show about 180,000 clones, 77% seen once. The sample originates from a study of cytomegalovirus exposure and HLA in healthy donors. Healthy donors of bone marrow made up the group. Sequencing input: PBMCs. The TCR sequence derives from a man between 18 and 35 years old in good health and CMV-seronegative.

The CDR3 nucleotides are TGTGCCAGCAGTTACCGGACAGGGGGTTGGACTGAAGCTTTCTTT. Its translation is CASSYRTGGWTEAFF. The chain combines TRBV6-5 with TRBJ1-1; 10 bases fit TRBD1. J lost 5 bases, V lost 2 bases, and 5 bases had no gene match. The V gene's germline CDR1 is MNHEY and CDR2 SVGAGI. The CDR3 length is 15 residues.